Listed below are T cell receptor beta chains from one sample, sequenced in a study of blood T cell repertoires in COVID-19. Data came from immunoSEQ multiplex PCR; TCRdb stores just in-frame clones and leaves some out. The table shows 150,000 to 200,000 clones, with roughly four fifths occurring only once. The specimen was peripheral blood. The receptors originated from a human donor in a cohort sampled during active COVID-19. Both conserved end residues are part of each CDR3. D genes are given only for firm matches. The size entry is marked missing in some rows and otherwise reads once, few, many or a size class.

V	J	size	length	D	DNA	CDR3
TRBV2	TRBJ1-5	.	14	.	TGTGCCAGCAGTGTCGGGCGGGGGAATCAGCCCCAGCATTTT	CASSVGRGNQPQHF
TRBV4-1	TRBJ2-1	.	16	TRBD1	TGCGCCAGCAGAACCTACACAGGGGGCTCCTACAATGAGCAGTTCTTC	CASRTYTGGSYNEQFF
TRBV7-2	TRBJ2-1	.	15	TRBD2	TGTGCCAGCACTCTAGCGGGAGGGATTTACAATGAGCAGTTCTTC	CASTLAGGIYNEQFF
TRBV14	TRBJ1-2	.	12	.	TGTGCCAGCAGCCCTACAGGGACCGGCTACACCTTC	CASSPTGTGYTF
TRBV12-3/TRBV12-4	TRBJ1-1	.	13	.	TGTGCCAGCAGGTACAGGGAGAAGGTTGAAGCTTTCTTT	CASRYREKVEAFF
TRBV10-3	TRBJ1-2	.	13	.	TGTGCCACCGCGGGGCAGGGAGGCGATGGCTACACCTTC	CATAGQGGDGYTF
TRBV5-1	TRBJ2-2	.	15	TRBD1	TGCGCCAGCAGCCCGACAGGGGGAGTGTCCGGGGAGCTGTTTTTT	CASSPTGGVSGELFF
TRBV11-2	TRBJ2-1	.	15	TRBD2	TGTGCCAGCAGCCCAGGACTAGCGGGCTACAATGAGCAGTTCTTC	CASSPGLAGYNEQFF
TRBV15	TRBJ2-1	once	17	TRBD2	TGTGCCACCAGCCCGGGACTAGCGGGAACCTCCTACAATGAGCAGTTCTTC	CATSPGLAGTSYNEQFF
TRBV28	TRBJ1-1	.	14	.	TGTGCCAGCAGCTGGGACTCCGGGAGGACTGAAGCTTTCTTT	CASSWDSGRTEAFF
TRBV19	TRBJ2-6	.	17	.	TGTGCCAGTATAGGTGCAGGGTTCTCGTCTGGGGCCAACGTCCTGACTTTC	CASIGAGFSSGANVLTF
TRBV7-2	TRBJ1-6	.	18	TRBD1	TGTGCCAGCAGCTTAGTTGTGGCAGGGGGTATCGGGGATTCACCCCTCCACTTT	CASSLVVAGGIGDSPLHF
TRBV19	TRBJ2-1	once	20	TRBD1	TGTGCCAGTAGTCTCCTATCGACAGGGAATGCTGACAGCTCCTACAATGAGCAGTTCTTC	CASSLLSTGNADSSYNEQFF
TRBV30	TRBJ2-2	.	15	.	TGTGCCTGGAACCGACGCCTACAGGGTACCGGGGAGCTGTTTTTT	CAWNRRLQGTGELFF
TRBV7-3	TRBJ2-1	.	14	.	TGTGCCAGAATGACCGGGACTTACTACAATGAGCAGTTCTTC	CARMTGTYYNEQFF
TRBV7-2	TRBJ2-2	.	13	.	TGTGCCAGCAGCATACGACAGGTCCGGGAGCTGTTTTTT	CASSIRQVRELFF
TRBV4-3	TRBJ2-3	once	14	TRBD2	TGCGCCAGCAGCGCCGAAGCGGGGGAAGATACGCAGTATTTT	CASSAEAGEDTQYF
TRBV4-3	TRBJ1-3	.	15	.	TGCGCCAGCAGCCCAGCGTATCCCTCTGGAAACACCATATATTTT	CASSPAYPSGNTIYF
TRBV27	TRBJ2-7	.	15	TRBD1	TGTGCCAGCAGTCCGGGGTCACAGGGGTTATACGAGCAGTACTTC	CASSPGSQGLYEQYF
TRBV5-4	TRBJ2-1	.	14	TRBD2	TGTGCCAGCAGCTGGACTAGCGGGAAAGATGAGCAGTTCTTC	CASSWTSGKDEQFF
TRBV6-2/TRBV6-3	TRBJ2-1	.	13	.	TGTGCCAGCAGTTCGACTACCTCGGGTGAGCAGTTCTTC	CASSSTTSGEQFF
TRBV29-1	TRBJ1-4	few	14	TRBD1	TGCAGCGTACAGGGGGCCGCAACTAATGAAAAACTGTTTTTT	CSVQGAATNEKLFF
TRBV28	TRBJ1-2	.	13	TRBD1	TGTGCCATACACGGGACAGGGTACAAAGGCTACACCTTC	CAIHGTGYKGYTF
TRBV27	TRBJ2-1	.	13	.	TGTGCCAGCTTCGGGGACTCCTACAATGAGCAGTTCTTC	CASFGDSYNEQFF
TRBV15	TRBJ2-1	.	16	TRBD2	TGTGCCACCAGCAGAGATGCAGCGGGAGGGTCGCATGAGCAGTTCTTC	CATSRDAAGGSHEQFF
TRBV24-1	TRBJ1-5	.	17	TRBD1	TGTGCCACTTCGCCGGGGACAGGGGAGGGGAGCAATCAGCCCCAGCATTTT	CATSPGTGEGSNQPQHF
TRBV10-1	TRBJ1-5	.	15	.	TGCGCCAGCAGTGTGAGTCGCTATAGCAATCAGCCCCAGCATTTT	CASSVSRYSNQPQHF
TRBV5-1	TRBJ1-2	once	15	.	TGCGCCAGCGCAGGCGGGGGGACCAGTAACTATGGCTACACCTTC	CASAGGGTSNYGYTF
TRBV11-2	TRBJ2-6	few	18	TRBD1	TGTGCCAGCAGGAGAACCGGGACAGTACGCTCTGGGGCCAACGTCCTGACTTTC	CASRRTGTVRSGANVLTF
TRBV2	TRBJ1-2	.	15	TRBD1	TGTGCCAGCAGTGGCTGGACAGGGGGCGGATATGGCTACACCTTC	CASSGWTGGGYGYTF
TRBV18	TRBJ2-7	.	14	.	TGTGCCAGCTCACCCACGGGGGGCGCGTACGAGCAGTACTTC	CASSPTGGAYEQYF
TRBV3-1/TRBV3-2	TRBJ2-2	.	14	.	TGTGCCAGCAGCCAAGATACGGGGACCGGGGAGCTGTTTTTT	CASSQDTGTGELFF
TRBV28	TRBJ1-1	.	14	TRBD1	TGTGCCAGCAGTGGGACAGGACGGCGCACTGAAGCTTTCTTT	CASSGTGRRTEAFF
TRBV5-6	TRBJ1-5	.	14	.	TGTGCCAGCAGCCCCACAGGGTCGACCGGGCCCCAGCATTTT	CASSPTGSTGPQHF
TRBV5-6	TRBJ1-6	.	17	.	TGTGCCAGCAGTCTTATAGGGGAAAGCTCCTATAATTCACCCCTCCACTTT	CASSLIGESSYNSPLHF
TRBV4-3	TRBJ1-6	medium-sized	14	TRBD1	TGCGCCAGCAGCCAGGACAGGGTAACCTCACCCCTCCACTTT	CASSQDRVTSPLHF
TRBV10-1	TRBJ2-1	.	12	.	TGCGCCAGCAGTGAGTACGGGAATGAGCAGTTCTTC	CASSEYGNEQFF
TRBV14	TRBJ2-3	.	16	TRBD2	TGTGCCAGCAGCCTTAGACTAGCAGGGACGGGGGATACGCAGTATTTT	CASSLRLAGTGDTQYF
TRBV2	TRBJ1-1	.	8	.	TGTGCCAGCAGTGCAACTTTCTTT	CASSATFF
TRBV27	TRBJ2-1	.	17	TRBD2	TGTGCCAGCAGTTCATCCAGGACTAGTCGTGACTACAATGAGCAGTTCTTC	CASSSSRTSRDYNEQFF
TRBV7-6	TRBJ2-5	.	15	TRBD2	TGTGCCAGCAGCTCTTTGCGGGGGAGCCAAGAGACCCAGTACTTC	CASSSLRGSQETQYF
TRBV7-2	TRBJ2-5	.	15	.	TGTGCCAGCAGCTTAGTTGTCCAGGGAACGGAGACCCAGTACTTC	CASSLVVQGTETQYF
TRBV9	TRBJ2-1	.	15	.	TGTGCCAGCAGCGTAGCAGGGGAACTTTACAATGAGCAGTTCTTC	CASSVAGELYNEQFF
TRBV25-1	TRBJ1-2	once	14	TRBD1	TGTGCCAGCAGTGCACACAGGGGATCCTATGGCTACACCTTC	CASSAHRGSYGYTF
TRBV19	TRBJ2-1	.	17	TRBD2	TGTGCCAGTAGTATAGATCTGGAACTAGCGGGATTCAATGAGCAGTTCTTC	CASSIDLELAGFNEQFF
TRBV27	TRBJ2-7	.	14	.	TGTGCCAGCACCCCGGGCAGGGGTGTGTACGAGCAGTACTTC	CASTPGRGVYEQYF
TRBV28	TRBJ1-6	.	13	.	TGTGCCAGCACCCAGGGGAATAATTCACCCCTCCACTTT	CASTQGNNSPLHF
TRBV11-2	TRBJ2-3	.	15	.	TGTGCCAGCAGCTTAACCAGGGGCAGGGTGAATACGCAGTATTTT	CASSLTRGRVNTQYF
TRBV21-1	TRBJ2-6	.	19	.	.	CASSKVGRGTRTGANVLTF
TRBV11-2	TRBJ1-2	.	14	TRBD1	TGTGCCAGCAGCAAGGGACAGGGCGACTATGGCTACACCTTC	CASSKGQGDYGYTF
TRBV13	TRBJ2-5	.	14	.	TGTGCCAGCTGCGTGAGGACTCGGGTAGAGACCCAGTACTTC	CASCVRTRVETQYF